This T cell receptor (beta chain) was sequenced during a study of T cell responses to AZD1222 COVID-19 vaccine. Method: immunoSEQ multiplex PCR; TCRdb's copy keeps in-frame clones and lacks some. The sample gives some 130,000 clones, around 93% of which show up once; approximately 7% is in the top ten. The source is an adult who received the AZD1222 COVID-19 vaccine. Specimen: peripheral blood, collected 28 days after the second AZD1222 dose.

CDR3 DNA: TGTGCCAGCAGCCAGACAGCTCCTCTGGGCTACACCTTC. It yields the protein CASSQTAPLGYTF. The genes are TRBV12-3 or TRBV12-4 and TRBJ1-2; possible D gene TRBD1, 5 bases. Between the trimmed V and J ends, which lost 6 bases and 8 bases, there was a span of 16 bases. The length of the CDR3 is 13 residues.